The 2 T cell receptor beta chains below were found in one sample sequenced in a study of T cells in Graves' hyperthyroidism and ophthalmopathy. Amplification of TCR beta CDR3 regions was performed using RNA transcripts as template. The TCR CDR3 was amplified in a first-round RT-PCR using the HTBI primer set. TCRdb redid the calling of the multiplex PCR reads with MiXCR, one entry per CDR3 protein. The sample contains under 450,000 distinct CDR3 sequences, 15% to 19% of which appear only once. Sequences were obtained from blood. These receptors were obtained from a woman under 30 with Graves' hyperthyroidism.

This clonotype was seen many times. Written as DNA, the CDR3 is TGTGCCAGCAGCGGGGGGACTATTAATGAGCAGTTCTTC. It is translated as CASSGGTINEQFF. V and J are TRBV7-3 and TRBJ2-1, with TRBD2 identical over 7 bases. The CDR3 is 13 residues long. Per the germline V gene, CDR1 is SGHTA and CDR2 is FQGTGA. Losses at the gene ends were 5 bases for V and 7 bases for J; bases not matched to a gene: 5. Full variable domain (missing parts from reference TRBV7-3 and TRBJ2-1): GAGVSQTPSNKVTEKGKYVELRCDPISGHTALYWYRQSLGQGPEFLIYFQGTGAADDSGLPNDRFFAVRPEGSVSTLKIQRTERGDSAVYLCASSGGTINEQFFGPGTRLTVL.

This clonotype was counted many times. This chain joins TRBV19 and TRBJ1-1; D remains unclear. V gave up 2 bases and J gave up 2 bases, with 6 bases separating them. The CDR3 totals 13 residues. Looked up from germline, CDR1 is LNHDA and CDR2 is SQIVND (reference sequence). This CDR3 is CASSIYGNTEAFF. The DNA of the CDR3 is TGTGCCAGTAGTATATACGGTAACACTGAAGCTTTCTTT.